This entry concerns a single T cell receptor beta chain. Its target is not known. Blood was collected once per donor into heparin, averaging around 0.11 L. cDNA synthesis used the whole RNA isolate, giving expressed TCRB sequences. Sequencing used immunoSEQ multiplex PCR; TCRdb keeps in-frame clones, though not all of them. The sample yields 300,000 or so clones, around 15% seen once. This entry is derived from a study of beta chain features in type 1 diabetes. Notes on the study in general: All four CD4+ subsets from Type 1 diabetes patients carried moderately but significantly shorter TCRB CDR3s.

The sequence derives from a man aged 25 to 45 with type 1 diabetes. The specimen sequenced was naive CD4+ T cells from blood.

The CDR3 coding sequence is TGTGCCGTACTAGCGGCGTACTACAATGAGCAGTTCTTC. Its translation is CAVLAAYYNEQFF. The chain has TRBV25-1 and TRBJ2-1; 8 bases fit TRBD2. Germline V lookup: CDR1 MGHDK, CDR2 SYGVNS. J lost 3 bases, V lost 11 bases, and 6 bases had no gene match. The CDR3 runs to 13 residues.